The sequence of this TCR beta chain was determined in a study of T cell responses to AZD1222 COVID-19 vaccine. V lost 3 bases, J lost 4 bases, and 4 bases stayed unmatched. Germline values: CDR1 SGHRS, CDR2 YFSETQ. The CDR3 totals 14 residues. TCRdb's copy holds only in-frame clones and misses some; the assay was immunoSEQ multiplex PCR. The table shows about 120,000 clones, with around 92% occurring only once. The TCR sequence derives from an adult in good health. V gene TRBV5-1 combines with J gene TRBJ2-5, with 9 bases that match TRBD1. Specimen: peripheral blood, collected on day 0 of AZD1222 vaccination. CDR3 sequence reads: CASSYLTGGETQYF. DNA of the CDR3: TGCGCCAGCAGCTATTTGACAGGGGGAGAGACCCAGTACTTC.